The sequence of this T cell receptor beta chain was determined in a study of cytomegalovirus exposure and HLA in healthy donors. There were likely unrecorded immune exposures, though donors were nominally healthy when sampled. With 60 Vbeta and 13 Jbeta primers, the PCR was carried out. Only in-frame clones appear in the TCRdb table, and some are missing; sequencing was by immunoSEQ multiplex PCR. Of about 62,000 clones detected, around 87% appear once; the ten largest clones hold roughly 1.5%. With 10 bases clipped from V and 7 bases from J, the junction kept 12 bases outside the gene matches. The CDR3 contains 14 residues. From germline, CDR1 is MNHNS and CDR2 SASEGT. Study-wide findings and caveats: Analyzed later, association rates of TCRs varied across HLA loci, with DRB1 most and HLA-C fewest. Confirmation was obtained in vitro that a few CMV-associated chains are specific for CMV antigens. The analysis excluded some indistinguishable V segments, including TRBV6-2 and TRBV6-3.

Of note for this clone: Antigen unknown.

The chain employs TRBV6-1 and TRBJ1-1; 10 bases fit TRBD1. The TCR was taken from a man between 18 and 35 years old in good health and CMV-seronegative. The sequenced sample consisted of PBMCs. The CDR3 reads CAIVPGQGLSEAFF. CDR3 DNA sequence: TGTGCCATCGTACCGGGACAGGGGCTTAGTGAAGCTTTCTTT.